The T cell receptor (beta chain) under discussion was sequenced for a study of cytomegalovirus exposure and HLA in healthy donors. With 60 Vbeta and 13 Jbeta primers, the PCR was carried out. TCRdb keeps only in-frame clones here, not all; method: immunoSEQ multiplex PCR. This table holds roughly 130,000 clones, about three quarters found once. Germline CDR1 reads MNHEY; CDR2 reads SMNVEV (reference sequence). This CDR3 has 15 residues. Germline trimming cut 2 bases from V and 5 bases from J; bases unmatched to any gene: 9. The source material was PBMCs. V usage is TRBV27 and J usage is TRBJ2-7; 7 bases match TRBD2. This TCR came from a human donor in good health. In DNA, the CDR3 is TGTGCCAGCAGTTTAGAGGTCGGGGGGATCGACGAGCAGTACTTC. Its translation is CASSLEVGGIDEQYF.